The rows below give T cell receptor beta chains drawn from one sample of a study of shared clonotypes between healthy human individuals. Sequencing was performed with immunoSEQ multiplex PCR; in TCRdb, only in-frame clones are kept and a portion is missing. The sample shows about 2.2 million clones, approximately 94% of them seen only once. Sequences were obtained from naive CD8+ T cells from PBMCs. Receptors were obtained from a young man in good health. Some clones in this sample may be carry-over from other donors' samples. CDR3s include the opening cysteine and the closing phenylalanine or tryptophan. A D gene is named only where the DNA matches it firmly.

d_gene	j_gene	v_gene	CDR3aa	CDR3nt
NA	TRBJ2-7	TRBV13	CASSLGRRASYEQYF	TGTGCCAGCAGCTTAGGCCGACGGGCATCCTACGAGCAGTACTTC
NA	TRBJ2-1	TRBV27	CASSSGAEQFF	TGTGCCAGCAGTTCTGGAGCTGAGCAGTTCTTC
NA	TRBJ2-2	TRBV27	CASSVAANTGELFF	TGTGCCAGCAGTGTGGCTGCGAACACCGGGGAGCTGTTTTTT
NA	TRBJ2-7	TRBV19	CASSGGPEQVYEQYF	TGTGCCAGTAGTGGGGGACCCGAGCAGGTCTACGAGCAGTACTTC
TRBD2	TRBJ2-1	TRBV9	CASGSGRGQFF	TGTGCCAGCGGCTCCGGGAGGGGGCAGTTCTTC
NA	TRBJ2-7	TRBV19	CASSIGSNTYEQYF	TGTGCCAGTAGTATAGGTAGTAATACCTACGAGCAGTACTTC
TRBD2	TRBJ2-1	TRBV11-3	CASSSHGGDYNEQFF	TGTGCCAGCAGCTCCCACGGGGGGGACTACAATGAGCAGTTCTTC
NA	TRBJ2-6	TRBV11-2	CASSLGGLLSGANVLTF	TGTGCCAGCAGCTTAGGAGGACTCCTCTCTGGGGCCAACGTCCTGACTTTC
TRBD1	TRBJ1-1	TRBV6-5	CASSPRTGANTEAFF	TGTGCCAGCAGTCCACGGACAGGGGCAAACACTGAAGCTTTCTTT
NA	TRBJ2-2	TRBV7-9	CASSLVTLNTGELFF	TGTGCCAGCAGCTTAGTGACACTGAACACCGGGGAGCTGTTTTTT
NA	TRBJ2-1	TRBV5-4	CASSLLGFEQFF	TGTGCCAGCAGCTTGTTGGGTTTTGAGCAGTTCTTC